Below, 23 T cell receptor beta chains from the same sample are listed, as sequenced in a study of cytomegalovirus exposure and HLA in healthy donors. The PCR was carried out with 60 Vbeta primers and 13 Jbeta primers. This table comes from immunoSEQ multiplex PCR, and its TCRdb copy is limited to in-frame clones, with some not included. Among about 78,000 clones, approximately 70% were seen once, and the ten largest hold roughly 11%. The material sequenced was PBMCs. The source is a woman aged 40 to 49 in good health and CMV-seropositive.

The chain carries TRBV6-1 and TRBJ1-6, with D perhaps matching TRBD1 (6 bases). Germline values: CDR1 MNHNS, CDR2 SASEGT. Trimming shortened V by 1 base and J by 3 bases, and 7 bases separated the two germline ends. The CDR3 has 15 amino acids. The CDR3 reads CASSEDRVYNSPLHF. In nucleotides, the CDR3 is TGTGCCAGCAGTGAAGACAGGGTCTATAATTCACCCCTCCACTTT.

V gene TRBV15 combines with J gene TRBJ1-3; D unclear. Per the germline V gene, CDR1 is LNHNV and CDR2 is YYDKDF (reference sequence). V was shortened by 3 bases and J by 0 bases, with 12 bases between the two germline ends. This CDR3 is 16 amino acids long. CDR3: CATSRSLGSSGNTIYF. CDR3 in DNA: TGTGCCACCAGCAGGAGCCTGGGCAGCTCTGGAAACACCATATATTTT.

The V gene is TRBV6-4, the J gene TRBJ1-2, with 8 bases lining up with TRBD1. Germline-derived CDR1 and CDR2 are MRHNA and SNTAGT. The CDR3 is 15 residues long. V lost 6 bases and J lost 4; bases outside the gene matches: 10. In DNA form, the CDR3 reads TGTGCCAGCAGCGAGACAGGGGACTCGTCCTATGGCTACACCTTC. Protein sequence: CASSETGDSSYGYTF.

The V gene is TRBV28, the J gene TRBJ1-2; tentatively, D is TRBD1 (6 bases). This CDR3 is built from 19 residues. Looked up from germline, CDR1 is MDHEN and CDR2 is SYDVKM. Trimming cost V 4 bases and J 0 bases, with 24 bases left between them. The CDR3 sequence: CASSSHRARWQGSNYGYTF. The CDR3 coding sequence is TGTGCCAGCAGTTCCCATAGGGCCCGCTGGCAGGGGTCTAACTATGGCTACACCTTC.

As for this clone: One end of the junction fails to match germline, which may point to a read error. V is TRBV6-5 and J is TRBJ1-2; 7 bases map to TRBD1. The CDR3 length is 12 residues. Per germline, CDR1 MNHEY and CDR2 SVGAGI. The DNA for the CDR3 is TGTGCCAGCAGCCGACAGGGTACCGGCTACCCCTTC. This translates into CASSRQGTGYPF.

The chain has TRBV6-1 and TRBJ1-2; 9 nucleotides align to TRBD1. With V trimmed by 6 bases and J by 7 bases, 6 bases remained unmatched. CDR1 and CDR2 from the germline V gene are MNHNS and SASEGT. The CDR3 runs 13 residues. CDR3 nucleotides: TGTGCCAGCAGAGCCACAGGGGGCAGTGGCTACACCTTC. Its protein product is CASRATGGSGYTF.

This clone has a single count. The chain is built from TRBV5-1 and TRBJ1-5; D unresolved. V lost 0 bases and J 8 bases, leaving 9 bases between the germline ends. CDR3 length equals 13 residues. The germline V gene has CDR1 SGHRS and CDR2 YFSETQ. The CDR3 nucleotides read TGCGCCAGCAGCTTGGGCGAAGGAGAGCCCCAGCATTTT. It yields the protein CASSLGEGEPQHF. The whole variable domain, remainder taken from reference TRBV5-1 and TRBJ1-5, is KAGVTQTPRYLIKTRGQQVTLSCSPISGHRSVSWYQQTPGQGLQFLFEYFSETQRNKGNFPGRFSGRQFSNSRSEMNVSTLELGDSALYLCASSLGEGEPQHFGDGTRLSIL.

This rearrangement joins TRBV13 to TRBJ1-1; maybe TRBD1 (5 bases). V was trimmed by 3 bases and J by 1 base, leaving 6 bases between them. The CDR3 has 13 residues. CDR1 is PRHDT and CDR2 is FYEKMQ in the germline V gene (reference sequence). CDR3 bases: TGTGCCAGCAGCTTGACAGCGAACACTGAAGCTTTCTTT. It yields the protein CASSLTANTEAFF.

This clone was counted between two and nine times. This CDR3 reads CAWTGLAGGEEQFF. CDR3 DNA: TGTGCCTGGACGGGACTAGCGGGAGGTGAGGAGCAGTTCTTC. The chain has TRBV30 and TRBJ2-1; 15 bases align to TRBD2. CDR1 and CDR2 (germline): GTSNPN, SVGIG (reference sequence). Unmatched junction bases numbered 5, after V lost 4 bases and J lost 10 bases. The CDR3 is 14 residues long.

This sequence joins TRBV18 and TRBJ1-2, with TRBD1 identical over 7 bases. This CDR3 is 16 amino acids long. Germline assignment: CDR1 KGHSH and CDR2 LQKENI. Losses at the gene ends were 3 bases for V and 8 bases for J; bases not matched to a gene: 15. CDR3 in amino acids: CASSPGTESIVYGYTF. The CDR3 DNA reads TGTGCCAGCTCACCGGGGACAGAAAGTATCGTATACGGCTACACCTTC.

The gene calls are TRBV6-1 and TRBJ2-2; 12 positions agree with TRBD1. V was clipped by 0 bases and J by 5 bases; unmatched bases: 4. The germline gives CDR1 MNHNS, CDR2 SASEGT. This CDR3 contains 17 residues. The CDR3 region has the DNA TGTGCCAGCAGTGAAGCAATGGGACAGGGGGCGACCGGGGAGCTGTTTTTT. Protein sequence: CASSEAMGQGATGELFF.

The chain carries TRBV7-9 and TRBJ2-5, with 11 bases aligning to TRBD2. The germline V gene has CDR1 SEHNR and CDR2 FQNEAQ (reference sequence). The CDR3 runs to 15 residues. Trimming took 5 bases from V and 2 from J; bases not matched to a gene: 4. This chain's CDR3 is CASSPGLAEQETQYF. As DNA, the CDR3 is TGTGCCAGCAGCCCGGGACTAGCGGAACAAGAGACCCAGTACTTC.

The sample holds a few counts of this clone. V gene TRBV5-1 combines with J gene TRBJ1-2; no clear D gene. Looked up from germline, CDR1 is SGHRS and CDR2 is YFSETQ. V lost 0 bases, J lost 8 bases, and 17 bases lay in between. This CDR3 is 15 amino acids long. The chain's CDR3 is CASSLDSMRSSGYTF. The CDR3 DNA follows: TGCGCCAGCAGCTTGGACTCAATGAGGAGTAGCGGCTACACCTTC. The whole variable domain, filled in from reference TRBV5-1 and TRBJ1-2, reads KAGVTQTPRYLIKTRGQQVTLSCSPISGHRSVSWYQQTPGQGLQFLFEYFSETQRNKGNFPGRFSGRQFSNSRSEMNVSTLELGDSALYLCASSLDSMRSSGYTFGSGTRLTVV.

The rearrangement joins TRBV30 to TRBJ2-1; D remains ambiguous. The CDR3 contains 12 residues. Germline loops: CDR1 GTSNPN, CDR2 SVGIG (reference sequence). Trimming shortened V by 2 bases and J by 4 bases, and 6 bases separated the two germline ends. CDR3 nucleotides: TGTGCCTGGAGTCAGGCATACAATGAGCAGTTCTTC. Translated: CAWSQAYNEQFF.

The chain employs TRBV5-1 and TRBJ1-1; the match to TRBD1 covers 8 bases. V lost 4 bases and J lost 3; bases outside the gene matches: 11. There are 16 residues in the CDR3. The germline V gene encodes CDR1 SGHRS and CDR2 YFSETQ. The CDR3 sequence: CASSRGFSGGDTEAFF. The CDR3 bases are TGCGCCAGCAGCCGAGGGTTCTCAGGGGGCGACACTGAAGCTTTCTTT. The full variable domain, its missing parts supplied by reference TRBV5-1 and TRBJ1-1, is KAGVTQTPRYLIKTRGQQVTLSCSPISGHRSVSWYQQTPGQGLQFLFEYFSETQRNKGNFPGRFSGRQFSNSRSEMNVSTLELGDSALYLCASSRGFSGGDTEAFFGQGTRLTVV.

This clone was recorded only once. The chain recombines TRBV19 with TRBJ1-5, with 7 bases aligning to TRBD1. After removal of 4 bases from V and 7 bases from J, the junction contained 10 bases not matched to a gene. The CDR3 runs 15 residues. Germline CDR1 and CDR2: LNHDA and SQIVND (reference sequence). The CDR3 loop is CASSKGRGSRQPQHF. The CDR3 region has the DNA TGTGCCAGTAGTAAGGGCAGGGGGTCGCGGCAGCCCCAGCATTTT.

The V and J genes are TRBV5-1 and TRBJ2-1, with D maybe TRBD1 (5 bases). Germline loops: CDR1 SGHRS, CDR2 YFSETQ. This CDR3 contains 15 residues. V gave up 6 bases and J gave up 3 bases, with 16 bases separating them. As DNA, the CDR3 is TGCGCCAGCAATTTTGATGGGGCGGTCTACAATGAGCAGTTCTTC. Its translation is CASNFDGAVYNEQFF.

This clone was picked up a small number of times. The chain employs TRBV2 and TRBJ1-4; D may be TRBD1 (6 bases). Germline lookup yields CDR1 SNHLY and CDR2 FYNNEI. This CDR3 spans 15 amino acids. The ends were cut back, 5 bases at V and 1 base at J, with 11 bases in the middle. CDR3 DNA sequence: TGTGCCAGCAGTCCCAGGGGAAGAACTAATGAAAAACTGTTTTTT. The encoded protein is CASSPRGRTNEKLFF. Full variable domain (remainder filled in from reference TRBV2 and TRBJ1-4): EPEVTQTPSHQVTQMGQEVILRCVPISNHLYFYWYRQILGQKVEFLVSFYNNEISEKSEIFDDQFSVERPDGSNFTLKIRSTKLEDSAMYFCASSPRGRTNEKLFFGSGTQLSVL.

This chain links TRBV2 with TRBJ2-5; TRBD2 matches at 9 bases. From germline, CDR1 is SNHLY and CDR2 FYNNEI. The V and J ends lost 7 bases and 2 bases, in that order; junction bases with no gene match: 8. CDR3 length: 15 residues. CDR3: CASTPLAGAQETQYF. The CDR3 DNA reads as TGTGCCAGCACCCCACTAGCGGGCGCGCAAGAGACCCAGTACTTC.

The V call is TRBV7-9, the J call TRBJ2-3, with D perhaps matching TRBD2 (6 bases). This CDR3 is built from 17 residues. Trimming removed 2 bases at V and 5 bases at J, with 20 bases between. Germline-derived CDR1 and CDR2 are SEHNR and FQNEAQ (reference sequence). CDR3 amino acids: CASSLSPMGGIGDTQYF. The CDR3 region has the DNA TGTGCCAGCAGCTTAAGCCCCATGGGCGGGATTGGAGATACGCAGTATTTT.

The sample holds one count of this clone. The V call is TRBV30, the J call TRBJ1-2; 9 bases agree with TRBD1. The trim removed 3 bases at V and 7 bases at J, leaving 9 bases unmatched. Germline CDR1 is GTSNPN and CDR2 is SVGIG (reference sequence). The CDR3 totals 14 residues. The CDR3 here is CAWRGTGNLGGYTF. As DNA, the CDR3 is TGTGCCTGGAGGGGGACAGGGAATCTGGGTGGCTACACCTTC.

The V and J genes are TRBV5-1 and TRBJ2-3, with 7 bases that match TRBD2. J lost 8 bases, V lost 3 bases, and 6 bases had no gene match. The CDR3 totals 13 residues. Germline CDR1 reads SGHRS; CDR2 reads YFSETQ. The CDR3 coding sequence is TGCGCCAGCAGCTGGACTAGTTCCGGTACGCAGTATTTT. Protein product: CASSWTSSGTQYF.

The CDR3 DNA sequence: TGTGCCAGCAGCCTGGGACAGGGAGGATCTGAAGCTTTCTTT. This encodes CASSLGQGGSEAFF. The rearrangement joins TRBV6-5 to TRBJ1-1; 9 bases line up with TRBD1. CDR3 length: 14 amino acids. Germline loops: CDR1 MNHEY, CDR2 SVGAGI. J lost 6 bases, V lost 6 bases, and 8 bases had no gene match.